This is a list of T cell receptor beta chains from one sample in a study of blood T cells in healthy people across ages. TCRdb re-analysed the 5' RACE reads in MiXCR, keeping a single row per CDR3 protein. Of around 1.5 million distinct CDR3 sequences listed, approximately 59% are singletons. The material sequenced was blood. These receptors were taken from a man aged 18 to 30 in good health. CDR3s include the opening cysteine and the closing phenylalanine or tryptophan. The D gene is left open where the match is weak. Only some rows state a clone size, as once, few, many or a class for expanded clones.

.,TRBJ2-7,few,TRBV4-1,TGCGCCAGCAGCCAAGATCTCCAGGGGATGTACGAGCAGTACTTC,CASSQDLQGMYEQYF
TRBD1,TRBJ1-1,.,TRBV20-1,TGCAGTGCTAGGGACAGGGAGGGAACTGAAGCTTTCTTT,CSARDREGTEAFF
.,TRBJ2-1,.,TRBV5-1,TGCGCCAGCAGCTTGGACTTTAATAGGTTAAATGAGCAGTTCTTC,CASSLDFNRLNEQFF
.,TRBJ2-7,.,TRBV5-1,TGCGCCAGCAGCTTGGCCGGGGAACATACCTACGAGCAGTACTTC,CASSLAGEHTYEQYF
.,TRBJ1-2,few,TRBV29-1,TGCAGCGTTGAAGGGGGATTAATAAACTATGGCTACACCTTC,CSVEGGLINYGYTF
TRBD2,TRBJ2-1,.,TRBV20-1,TGCAGTGCTAGTCTAGCGGGGGGAAGCTCCTACAATGAGCAGTTCTTC,CSASLAGGSSYNEQFF
.,TRBJ2-7,.,TRBV4-1,TGCGCCACCAGCCGCGGGCAGGGAGACTACGAGCAGTACTTC,CATSRGQGDYEQYF
TRBD2,TRBJ2-7,.,TRBV5-1,TGCGCCAGCAGCTTGGAATCTAGCGGGAGCTCCCACGAGCAGTACTTC,CASSLESSGSSHEQYF
TRBD1,TRBJ1-4,.,TRBV15,TGTGCCACCAGCGGCCCGGGACAGGGCAATGAAAAACTGTTTTTT,CATSGPGQGNEKLFF
TRBD2,TRBJ2-1,.,TRBV9,TGTGCCAGCAGCGTAGCGGGGGGTATAAATGAGCAGTTCTTC,CASSVAGGINEQFF
.,TRBJ1-1,.,TRBV20-1,TGCAGTGCCAACAGGGAAGCTTTCTTT,CSANREAFF
.,TRBJ2-2,.,TRBV5-5,TGTGCCAGCACCCCTGTCTCATACGGCACCGGGGAGCTGTTTTTT,CASTPVSYGTGELFF
.,TRBJ2-1,.,TRBV4-1,TGCGCCAGCACCACCCTCAAAGGGGAGTGTGAGCAGTTCTTC,CASTTLKGECEQFF
TRBD2,TRBJ2-5,.,TRBV20-1,TGCAGTGCTAGAGACCGACTAGCGGAGCGGGAAGAGACCCAGTACTTC,CSARDRLAEREETQYF
.,TRBJ2-7,.,TRBV20-1,TGCAGTGCTAGAGACCCGACTAACCAGTACTTC,CSARDPTNQYF
.,TRBJ1-6,few,TRBV4-1,TGCGCCAGCAGCCCGGGACCCAGGAATTCACCCCTCCACTTT,CASSPGPRNSPLHF